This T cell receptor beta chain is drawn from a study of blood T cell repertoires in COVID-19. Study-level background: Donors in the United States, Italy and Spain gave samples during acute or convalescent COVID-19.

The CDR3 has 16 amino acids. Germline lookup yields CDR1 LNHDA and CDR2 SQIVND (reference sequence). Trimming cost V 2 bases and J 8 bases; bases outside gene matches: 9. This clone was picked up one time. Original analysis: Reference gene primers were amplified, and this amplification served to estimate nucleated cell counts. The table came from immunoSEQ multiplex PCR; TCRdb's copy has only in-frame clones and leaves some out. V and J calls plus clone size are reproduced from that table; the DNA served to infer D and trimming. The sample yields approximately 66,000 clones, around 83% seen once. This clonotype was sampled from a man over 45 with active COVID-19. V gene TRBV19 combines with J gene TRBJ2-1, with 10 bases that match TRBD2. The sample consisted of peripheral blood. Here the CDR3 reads CASSISTSGKVYEQFF. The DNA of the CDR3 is TGTGCCAGTAGTATATCAACTAGCGGGAAGGTTTATGAGCAGTTCTTC.